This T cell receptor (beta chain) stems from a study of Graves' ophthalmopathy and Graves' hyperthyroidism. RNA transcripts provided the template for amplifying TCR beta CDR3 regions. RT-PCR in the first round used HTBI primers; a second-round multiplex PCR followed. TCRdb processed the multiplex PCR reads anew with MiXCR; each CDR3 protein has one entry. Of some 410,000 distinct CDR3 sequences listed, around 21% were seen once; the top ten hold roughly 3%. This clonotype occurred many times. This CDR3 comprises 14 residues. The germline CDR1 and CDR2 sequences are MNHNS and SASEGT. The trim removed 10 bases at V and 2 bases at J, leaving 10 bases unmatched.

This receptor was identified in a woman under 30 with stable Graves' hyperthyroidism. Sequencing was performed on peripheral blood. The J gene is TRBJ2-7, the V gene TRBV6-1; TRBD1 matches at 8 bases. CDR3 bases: TGTGCCACCACGGACAGGGTACCTCCCTACGAGCAGTACTTC. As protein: CATTDRVPPYEQYF.